This TCR beta chain was captured in a study of glioma-infiltrating T cells. This clonotype was counted many times. The iRepertoire nested amplicon-rescue multiplex PCR amplified TCR alpha and beta CDR3s from RNA. TCRdb re-derived calls from the multiplex PCR reads in MiXCR, one entry per CDR3 protein. The sample yields 170,000 or so distinct CDR3 sequences, 43% seen once. Germline values: CDR1 LNHNV, CDR2 YYDKDF (reference sequence). The CDR3 consists of 15 residues. V dropped 5 bases and J dropped 5; count of bases not matched to a gene: 10. The sequencing input was glioma tissue, nonneoplastic brain tissue, or PBMCs (not recorded which). The receptor's source is a human donor with low-grade glioma or glioblastoma, undergoing nonglioma brain surgery, or in good health (not recorded which). The chain links TRBV15 to TRBJ2-5, with 8 bases matching TRBD1. CDR3 region: CATSGPSGGLETQYF. For the CDR3, the DNA is TGTGCCACCAGCGGTCCTTCAGGGGGCCTGGAGACCCAGTACTTC.